The rows below give T cell receptor beta chains drawn from one sample of a study of regulatory T cells in long-lasting Graves disease. TCRdb independently ran MiXCR on the multiplex PCR reads; one entry per CDR3 protein. The sample has 350,000 to 450,000 distinct CDR3 sequences, approximately 22% seen once. Here the sequenced sample was peripheral blood mononuclear cells (PBMCs), taken when the disease was refractory, from a patient treated with antithyroid drugs. The receptor source for this set is a female donor with Graves disease. The CDR3 runs from the conserved cysteine through the conserved F or W. A D gene is named only where the DNA matches it firmly. Size is omitted from some rows. Given values are once, few, many or a class for expanded clones.

>TRBV6-1|few|TRBJ2-2|.
TGTGCCAGCAGAGGTGGGAGTTTCGGGGAGCTGTTTTTT
CASRGGSFGELFF
>TRBV29-1|few|TRBJ2-3|.
TGCAGCGGTACACTCAACTTCTTGAGCACAGATACGCAGTATTTT
CSGTLNFLSTDTQYF
>TRBV20-1|many|TRBJ1-1|.
TGCAGTGCTAGGCGGGTGGGGGCTGAAGCTTTCTTT
CSARRVGAEAFF
>TRBV20-1|.|TRBJ2-7|TRBD2
TGCAGTGCCCTCGGACTAGCGGGAGGGCCCAACGGCGAGCAGTACTTC
CSALGLAGGPNGEQYF
>TRBV19|few|TRBJ2-5|.
TGTGCCAGTAGTATAGGGGACGGAACCCAAGAGACCCAGTACTTC
CASSIGDGTQETQYF
>TRBV28|many|TRBJ2-4|.
TGTGCCACCGGCGGGGGGACAGAAAACATTCAGTACTTC
CATGGGTENIQYF
>TRBV5-6|.|TRBJ1-2|TRBD1
TGTGCCAGCAGCTTGGAGGAGGGGGCAGGCTATGGCTACACCTTC
CASSLEEGAGYGYTF
>TRBV3-1|.|TRBJ2-7|.
TGTGCCAGCAGCCAAGATGCCGGGGCCAACTTATACGAGCAGTACTTC
CASSQDAGANLYEQYF
>TRBV25-1|few|TRBJ2-2|.
TGTGCCAGCAGTGAATATTACTTCGGGGAGCTGTTTTTT
CASSEYYFGELFF
>TRBV27|.|TRBJ2-5|.
TGTGTTCCCCCCCCCGAGACCCAGTACTTC
CVPPPETQYF
>TRBV11-1|.|TRBJ2-7|TRBD2
TGTGCCAGCAGCCAGCGGGAGGGCCTATACTTC
CASSQREGLYF
>TRBV2|many|TRBJ1-1|.
TGTGCCAGCACCGAAAGGTCCTTAAGCCGGGGAGCTTTCTTT
CASTERSLSRGAFF
>TRBV9|.|TRBJ2-1|TRBD1
TGTGCCAGCAGCCCCATCGGGACAGGGAGGAATGAGCAGTTCTTC
CASSPIGTGRNEQFF
>TRBV5-1|few|TRBJ1-1|.
TGCGCCAGCAGCCAGGAACAAGTATTGAACACTGAAGCTTTCTTT
CASSQEQVLNTEAFF
>TRBV6-4|.|TRBJ2-5|.
TGTGCCAGCAGTGACCCCATTCGGGTACCTCAGTGCCAAGAGACCCAGTACTTC
CASSDPIRVPQCQETQYF
>TRBV27|.|TRBJ2-6|.
TGTGCCAGCAAACAGGGCTCTGGGGCCAACGTCCTGACTTTC
CASKQGSGANVLTF
>TRBV30|.|TRBJ2-7|TRBD1
TGTGCCTGGAAAGTGGGGACAGCGTCTTTAGAGCAGTACTTC
CAWKVGTASLEQYF
>TRBV7-2|many|TRBJ2-7|.
TGTGCCAGCAGCTTAGGGTCTGGTGAGGCCTACGAGCAGTACTTC
CASSLGSGEAYEQYF
>TRBV3-1|many|TRBJ2-7|TRBD2
TGTGCCAGCAGCCAAGCGGGAGGGCCTCGGTACGAGCAGTACTTC
CASSQAGGPRYEQYF
>TRBV9|many|TRBJ2-7|TRBD2
TGTGCCAGCAGCGTAGGGGGAACTAGCGGCTACGAGCAGTACTTC
CASSVGGTSGYEQYF
>TRBV4-2|.|TRBJ2-7|TRBD2
TGTGCCAGCAGCCAGATTTTTCTAGCGGCTACCTACGAGCAGTACTTC
CASSQIFLAATYEQYF
>TRBV20-1|many|TRBJ2-7|.
TGCAGTGCTAGAGATTTGTCGCGCTCCTACGAGCAGTACTTC
CSARDLSRSYEQYF
>TRBV6-2/TRBV6-3|few|TRBJ1-1|TRBD1
TGTGCCAGCAGTGTACAGGGGCATAACACTGAAGCTTTCTTT
CASSVQGHNTEAFF
>TRBV28|many|TRBJ2-7|.
TGTGCCAGCAGGCCCGTAGTAGCGGTCTACGAGCAGTACTTC
CASRPVVAVYEQYF
>TRBV6-1|.|TRBJ2-3|.
TGTGCCAGCAGTGACGGTGGGGACACAGATACGCAGTATTTT
CASSDGGDTDTQYF
>TRBV19|.|TRBJ2-2|.
TGTGCCAGTAGTACCTCAATAGAGCCTCCGGCTGGGGAGCTGTTTTTT
CASSTSIEPPAGELFF
>TRBV28|many|TRBJ1-2|.
TGTGCCAGCAGCTTGGACAGAGCTAACTATGGCTACACCTTC
CASSLDRANYGYTF
>TRBV6-1|.|TRBJ2-7|TRBD1
TGTGCCAGCCGGAAGGTCATGGGGACAGAGGCCTACGAGCAGTACTTC
CASRKVMGTEAYEQYF
>TRBV9|.|TRBJ1-1|.
TGTGCCAGCAGCCCCGGACAGAGTAACACTGAAGCTTTCTTT
CASSPGQSNTEAFF
>TRBV6-1|many|TRBJ1-2|.
TGTGCCAGCAGTGACAGGTCTATCTACACCTTC
CASSDRSIYTF
>TRBV29-1|few|TRBJ2-1|TRBD2
TGCAGCGTTCTTTTATGGGCGGGAGGGCCCCACAATGAGCAGTTCTTC
CSVLLWAGGPHNEQFF
>TRBV27|many|TRBJ2-5|TRBD1
TGTGCCAGCAGTTCGGGACCAGGGGGAGAGACCCAGTACTTC
CASSSGPGGETQYF
>TRBV3-1|few|TRBJ1-5|.
TGTGCCAGCAGCCAAGGACCAGGGTCGGTGAGCAATCAGCCCCAGCATTTT
CASSQGPGSVSNQPQHF
>TRBV19|few|TRBJ2-4|.
TGTGCCAGTAGTATAGACCGGGACGGGGAAGACATTCAGTACTTC
CASSIDRDGEDIQYF
>TRBV11-2|many|TRBJ2-5|TRBD1
TGTGCCAGCAGCTGGGGACAGGTGTTCGGAGAGACCCAGTACTTC
CASSWGQVFGETQYF
>TRBV11-2|.|TRBJ2-5|.
TGCGCCAGCAGCCCGGCCGTAGGGCAGGGACAAGAGACCCAGTACTTC
CASSPAVGQGQETQYF
>TRBV30|many|TRBJ1-5|.
TGTGCCTGGACCCCAACCGATGGAAAGCCCCAGCATTTT
CAWTPTDGKPQHF
>TRBV2|many|TRBJ2-5|.
TGTGCCAGAGGACAGTTTCCTCAGGAGGAGACCCAGTACTTC
CARGQFPQEETQYF
>TRBV19|.|TRBJ1-1|.
TGTGCCAGTAGTCTCGGTTTTGTGAACACTGAAGCTTTCTTT
CASSLGFVNTEAFF
>TRBV7-9|.|TRBJ2-5|TRBD2
TGTGCCAGCAGCTCCGCTAGCGGGAGGGCCAGGGAGACCCAGTACTTC
CASSSASGRARETQYF
>TRBV28|.|TRBJ2-1|.
TGTGCCAGCAGTTTCGCAGGGGATGGTGAGCAGTTCTTC
CASSFAGDGEQFF
>TRBV10-3|few|TRBJ2-5|.
TGTGCCATCAGTGAGTCAAAGGGGCTAGAGACCCAGTACTTC
CAISESKGLETQYF
>TRBV20-1|many|TRBJ1-2|TRBD1
TGCAGTGCGGGGACAGGGCGCCAATATGGCTACACCTTC
CSAGTGRQYGYTF
>TRBV19|.|TRBJ2-4|.
TGTGCCAGTGGGGCGGTGAGCGGTACCAAAAACATTCAGTACTTC
CASGAVSGTKNIQYF
>TRBV20-1|many|TRBJ2-7|TRBD2
TGCAGTGCTAGAGCTCCTAGCGGTCCAACCTACGAGCAGTACTTC
CSARAPSGPTYEQYF
>TRBV3-1|few|TRBJ2-7|.
TGTGCCAGCAGCAAACTAGATAACGAGCAGTACTTC
CASSKLDNEQYF
>TRBV28|.|TRBJ2-4|TRBD2
TGTGCCAGCAGCTCGACTAGCGGGGGGAAGGACATTCAGTACTTC
CASSSTSGGKDIQYF
>TRBV27|.|TRBJ2-3|.
TGTGCCAGCAGCTCTACAGGAGTAACAGATACGCAGTATTTT
CASSSTGVTDTQYF
>TRBV7-9|many|TRBJ2-7|.
TGTGCCAGCAGCCGCAGGGGACCAAACGAGCAGTACTTC
CASSRRGPNEQYF
>TRBV18|.|TRBJ1-3|.
TGTGCCAGCTCACACAGCGACTCTGGAAACACCATATATTTT
CASSHSDSGNTIYF
>TRBV19|few|TRBJ1-6|.
TGTGCCAGTAGTATGGGTAAGGGGTTCTCTTCACCCCTCCACTTT
CASSMGKGFSSPLHF
>TRBV10-3|few|TRBJ2-2|.
TGTGCCATGGCGAACCGGGACGGGAACACCGGGGAGCTGTTTTTT
CAMANRDGNTGELFF
>TRBV7-9|.|TRBJ2-2|TRBD2
TGTGCCAGCAGCTCCGAGAAGCTAAGAGGGAGGGACCGGGAGCTGTTTTTT
CASSSEKLRGRDRELFF
>TRBV7-9|.|TRBJ2-7|.
TGTGCCAGCAGCTCCCGAACGACAGGCGCCCACGAGCAGTACTTC
CASSSRTTGAHEQYF
>TRBV14|.|TRBJ2-3|.
TGTGCCAGCAGCCAAGGGCTAGCGACCCGCACAGATACGCAGTATTTT
CASSQGLATRTDTQYF
>TRBV2|many|TRBJ1-1|.
TGTGCCAGCAGTGAAGGAGCGAACACTGAAGCTTTCTTT
CASSEGANTEAFF
>TRBV10-3|many|TRBJ1-2|.
TGTGCCATCAGTGAGTCGCGAGACAGTCCCTATGGCTACACCTTC
CAISESRDSPYGYTF
>TRBV18|.|TRBJ1-1|.
TGTGCCAGCTCACCACCAGCGGGGGCGATGAACACTGAAGCTTTCTTT
CASSPPAGAMNTEAFF
>TRBV19|few|TRBJ1-1|TRBD1
TGTGCCAGTAGTGCCACAGGGGGCGCCTCTGAAGCTTTCTTT
CASSATGGASEAFF
>TRBV19|few|TRBJ2-3|.
TGTGCCAGTAGTATAGATTGGACCAGGGGCACAGATACGCAGTATTTT
CASSIDWTRGTDTQYF